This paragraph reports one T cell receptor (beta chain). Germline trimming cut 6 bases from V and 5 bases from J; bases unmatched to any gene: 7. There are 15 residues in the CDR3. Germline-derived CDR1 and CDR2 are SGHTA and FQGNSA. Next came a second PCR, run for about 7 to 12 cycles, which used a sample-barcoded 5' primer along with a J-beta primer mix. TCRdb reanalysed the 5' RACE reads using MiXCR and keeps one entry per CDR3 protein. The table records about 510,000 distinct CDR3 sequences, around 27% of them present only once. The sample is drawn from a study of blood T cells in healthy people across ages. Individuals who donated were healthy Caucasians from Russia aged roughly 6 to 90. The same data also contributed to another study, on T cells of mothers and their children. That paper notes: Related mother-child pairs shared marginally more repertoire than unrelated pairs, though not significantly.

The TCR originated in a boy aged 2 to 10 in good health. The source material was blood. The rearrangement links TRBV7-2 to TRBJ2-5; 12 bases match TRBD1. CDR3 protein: CASRPGTGGRETQYF. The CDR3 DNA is TGTGCCAGCAGGCCCGGGACAGGGGGCAGGGAGACCCAGTACTTC.